This T cell receptor beta chain was sequenced for a study of blood T cell repertoires in COVID-19. Study background: PBMCs, B-cell-depleted T cells, or T cells were the source of the cDNA or gDNA that made up the material.

This clone is a singleton in its sample. The V gene lost 5 bases and the J gene lost 4 bases, with 11 bases spanning the gap. Per the germline V gene, CDR1 is LNHDA and CDR2 is SQIVND (reference sequence). The CDR3 is 14 amino acids. Source study methods: Reference gene primer amplification in the assay estimated nucleated cell counts. The protocol was immunoSEQ multiplex PCR, while the TCRdb copy is restricted to in-frame clones and leaves out a portion. V, J and clone size are those of that table, while D and trimming were read from the DNA. Counted here are under 350,000 clones, roughly 86% occurring once; the ten biggest clones make up 2.6%. Individuals drawn from under 30 US areas were roughly 18 to 89 years old. In assigning cohorts, the study relied on participant-reported clinical history.

This TCR was sampled from a woman aged 18-29 years who had recovered from COVID-19. The V call is TRBV19, the J call TRBJ1-4; D call uncertain. Sequenced: PBMCs or T cells enriched from blood (not recorded which). As DNA, the CDR3 is TGTGCCAGTAGTTTACGACGGAGTAATGAAAAACTGTTTTTT. It encodes CASSLRRSNEKLFF.